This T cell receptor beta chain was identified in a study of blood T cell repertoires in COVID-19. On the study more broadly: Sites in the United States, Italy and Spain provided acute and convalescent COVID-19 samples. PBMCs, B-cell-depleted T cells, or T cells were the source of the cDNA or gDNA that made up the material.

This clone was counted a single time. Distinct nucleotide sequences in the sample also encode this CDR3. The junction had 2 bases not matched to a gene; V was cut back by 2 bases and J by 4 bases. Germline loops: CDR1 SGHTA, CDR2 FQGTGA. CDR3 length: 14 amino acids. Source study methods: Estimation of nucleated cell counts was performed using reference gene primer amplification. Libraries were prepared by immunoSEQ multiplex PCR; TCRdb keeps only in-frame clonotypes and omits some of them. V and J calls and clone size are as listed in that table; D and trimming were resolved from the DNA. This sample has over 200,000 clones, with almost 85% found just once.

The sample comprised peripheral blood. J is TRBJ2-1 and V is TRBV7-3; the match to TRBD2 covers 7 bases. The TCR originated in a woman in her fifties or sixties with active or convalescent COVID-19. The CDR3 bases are TGTGCCAGCAGCTTAGCGGGAGCATACAATGAGCAGTTCTTC. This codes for CASSLAGAYNEQFF.